The entry below gives a single T cell receptor (beta chain) sequence along with its context. The data are from a study of T cell changes during pregnancy in multiple sclerosis. Clones were read by immunoSEQ multiplex PCR, and TCRdb kept only the in-frame ones, dropping some. In the table there are some 40,000 clones, roughly 92% of which are singletons. V dropped 7 bases and J dropped 4 bases, with 19 bases sitting between them. The CDR3 runs to 14 residues. CDR1 SQVTM and CDR2 ANQGSEA come from the germline V gene. The V gene is TRBV29-1, the J gene TRBJ1-1; a weak D match, TRBD1 (5 bases). The sequenced sample was peripheral blood. This clonotype was sampled from a female donor with multiple sclerosis, enrolled in a pregnancy study. CDR3: CSANPQGGGTEAFF. As DNA, the CDR3 is TGCAGCGCAAACCCCCAGGGCGGCGGCACTGAAGCTTTCTTT.